The 18 T cell receptor beta chains below were found in one sample sequenced in a study of shared clonotypes between healthy human individuals. Data came from immunoSEQ multiplex PCR; TCRdb stores just in-frame clones and leaves some out. This table has roughly 1,500,000 clones, nearly 99% appearing once. Source material: naive CD4+ T cells sorted from blood. Documented subset: CD45RA+ positively selected. These receptors all come from a young man in good health.

The CDR3 DNA is TGTGCCAGCAGCTTAACAGATTATCAGCCCCAGCATTTT. It codes for CASSLTDYQPQHF. This chain links TRBV7-2 with TRBJ1-5; D unclear. Deletions cut 2 bases from V and 5 bases from J, with 7 bases between. CDR1 is SGHTA, CDR2 FQGNSA, per germline. This CDR3 has 13 amino acids.

In its sample, this clone was seen once. This specimen includes other DNA sequences encoding the same CDR3. The genes are TRBV27 and TRBJ2-7, with D perhaps TRBD2 (5 bases). Germline lookup yields CDR1 MNHEY and CDR2 SMNVEV (reference sequence). V shed 3 bases and J shed 0 bases, with 6 bases lying between them. The CDR3 is made up of 13 amino acids. CDR3: CASSFRDSYEQYF. The CDR3 DNA reads as TGTGCCAGCAGTTTCCGGGACTCCTACGAGCAGTACTTC.

The V and J genes are TRBV19 and TRBJ2-1, with 15 bases identical to TRBD2. Germline values: CDR1 LNHDA, CDR2 SQIVND (reference sequence). The length of the CDR3 is 18 residues. Trimming took 3 bases from V and 0 from J; bases not matched to a gene: 3. The CDR3: CASSIGLAGGYSYNEQFF. The CDR3 DNA is TGTGCCAGTAGTATTGGACTAGCGGGAGGGTACTCCTACAATGAGCAGTTCTTC.

Concerning this clone: Other DNA sequences within the sample encode an identical CDR3. The chain employs TRBV5-4 and TRBJ2-5; D uncertain. The CDR3 is 12 amino acids. V lost 2 bases and J 2 bases, leaving 4 bases between the germline ends. Germline V CDR1 and CDR2: SGHNT, YYREEE (reference sequence). CDR3 sequence reads: CASSLVQETQYF. CDR3 in DNA: TGTGCCAGCAGCTTAGTGCAAGAGACCCAGTACTTC.

The chain is built from TRBV28 and TRBJ2-7; the D gene could be TRBD1 or TRBD2 (5 bases each). This CDR3 spans 14 amino acids. Trimming cost V 2 bases and J 3 bases, with 11 bases left between them. In germline, CDR1 is MDHEN, CDR2 SYDVKM. Written as DNA, the CDR3 is TGTGCCAGCAGTTTACCAGGGAGAAACTACGAGCAGTACTTC. This sequence encodes CASSLPGRNYEQYF.

As concerns this clone: Relative to the germline gene, one junction end is altered; a read error may explain this. The chain couples TRBV7-7 to TRBJ2-5, with 8 bases fitting TRBD1. Germline V gene sequence: CDR1 SSHAT, CDR2 FNYEAQ (reference sequence). CDR3 length equals 15 residues. The DNA for the CDR3 is TGTGCTAGCAGCCAAGCCGGGACAGGCCAAGAGACCCAGTACTTC. Translation gives CASSQAGTGQETQYF.

J is TRBJ2-7 and V is TRBV9; D unclear. Germline CDR1 and CDR2: SGDLS and YYNGEE. This CDR3 comprises 14 residues. V shed 4 bases and J shed 4 bases, with 15 bases lying between them. The CDR3 DNA follows: TGTGCCAGCAGCCCACAAATTGATCTGTACGAGCAGTACTTC. It is translated as CASSPQIDLYEQYF.

This clone came up once. This chain connects TRBV30 to TRBJ2-7; 8 nucleotides agree with TRBD2. V lost 1 base, J lost 3 bases, and 2 bases stayed unmatched. The CDR3 runs 13 residues. CDR1 is GTSNPN, CDR2 SVGIG, per germline (reference sequence). The CDR3: CAWSGTSCYEQYF. For the CDR3, the DNA is TGTGCCTGGAGTGGGACTAGCTGCTACGAGCAGTACTTC. The full variable domain, rest sourced from reference TRBV30 and TRBJ2-7, is SQTIHQWPATLVQPVGSPLSLECTVEGTSNPNLYWYRQAAGRGLQLLFYSVGIGQISSEVPQNLSASRPQDRQFILSSKKLLLSDSGFYLCAWSGTSCYEQYFGPGTRLTVT.

The chain employs TRBV29-1 and TRBJ2-1, with no clear D. Germline values: CDR1 SQVTM, CDR2 ANQGSEA. Trimming removed 4 bases at V and 7 bases at J, with 14 bases between. The CDR3 length is 13 residues. The CDR3, as DNA: TGCAGCGTTGGGGCCAGCGCGGCAAATGAGCAGTTCTTC. Encoded protein: CSVGASAANEQFF.

The V call is TRBV5-1, the J call TRBJ2-7, with 8 bases aligning to TRBD1. CDR1 SGHRS and CDR2 YFSETQ come from the germline V gene. V shed 0 bases and J 4 bases; nucleotides not matched to a gene: 6. The CDR3 runs 15 residues. CDR3 DNA sequence: TGCGCCAGCAGCTTGGGGACAGGGCCTCCATACGAGCAGTACTTC. As protein: CASSLGTGPPYEQYF.

The chain joins TRBV7-2 to TRBJ1-5; D gene ambiguous. V lost 6 bases and J 5 bases, leaving 11 bases between the germline ends. This CDR3 spans 13 amino acids. The V gene's germline CDR1 is SGHTA and CDR2 FQGNSA. The CDR3 here is CASRQEIYQPQHF. CDR3 coding DNA: TGTGCCAGCAGGCAGGAGATCTATCAGCCCCAGCATTTT.

With regard to this clone: At the DNA level, this CDR3 is encoded by other sequences in the same sample as well. The rearrangement joins TRBV28 to TRBJ2-2, with D perhaps matching TRBD2 (5 bases). V was clipped by 6 bases and J by 5 bases, with 7 bases between them. The CDR3 contains 12 residues. Germline CDR1 is MDHEN and CDR2 is SYDVKM. The CDR3 DNA reads TGTGCCAGCAGAACGGGGACCGGGGAGCTGTTTTTT. Its translation is CASRTGTGELFF. The full variable domain, completed using reference TRBV28 and TRBJ2-2, is DVKVTQSSRYLVKRTGEKVFLECVQDMDHENMFWYRQDPGLGLRLIYFSYDVKMKEKGDIPEGYSVSREKKERFSLILESASTNQTSMYLCASRTGTGELFFGEGSRLTVL.

V usage is TRBV7-2 and J usage is TRBJ2-1; D remains ambiguous. CDR1 and CDR2 from the germline V gene are SGHTA and FQGNSA. Trimming left V 4 bases short and J 9 bases short, with 7 bases between. The CDR3 has 11 amino acids. In DNA, the CDR3 is TGTGCCAGCAGCTCTATCACTGAGCAGTTCTTC. This codes for CASSSITEQFF.

V and J are TRBV28 and TRBJ2-7; tentative D call: TRBD1 (6 bases). CDR3 size: 15 residues. The germline V gene encodes CDR1 MDHEN and CDR2 SYDVKM. V dropped 6 bases and J dropped 1 base, with 16 bases sitting between them. The CDR3: CASSSQGTPSYEQYF. The CDR3 bases are TGTGCCAGCAGCAGCCAGGGGACCCCTTCCTACGAGCAGTACTTC.

The chain combines TRBV10-1 with TRBJ2-4; possibly TRBD2 for D (5 bases). Trimming shortened V by 4 bases and J by 6 bases, and 10 bases separated the two germline ends. The CDR3 is 13 residues long. Germline V gene lookup returns CDR1 WNHNN and CDR2 SYGVQD (reference sequence). CDR3 loop: CASSAGIPNIQYF. The CDR3 DNA follows: TGCGCCAGCAGTGCGGGGATCCCAAACATTCAGTACTTC.

The chain combines TRBV30 with TRBJ2-7; no clear D. Germline CDR1 reads GTSNPN; CDR2 reads SVGIG (reference sequence). The CDR3 length is 11 residues. Between the trimmed V and J ends, which lost 6 bases and 2 bases, there was a span of 8 bases. CDR3 residues: CACDKAYEQYF. DNA of the CDR3: TGTGCCTGCGACAAGGCCTACGAGCAGTACTTC.

This chain uses TRBV28 with TRBJ1-3, with 9 nucleotides matching TRBD1. V was clipped by 6 bases and J by 8 bases; unmatched bases: 11. The germline CDR1 and CDR2 sequences are MDHEN and SYDVKM. This CDR3 has 15 amino acids. CDR3 protein: CASRGTGGEADTIYF. The CDR3 region has the DNA TGTGCCAGCAGAGGAACAGGGGGCGAGGCGGACACCATATATTTT.

The chain uses TRBV5-4 and TRBJ2-5; 7 positions agree with TRBD1. In germline, CDR1 is SGHNT, CDR2 YYREEE (reference sequence). The J segment lost 4 bases and the V segment lost 4 bases, leaving 7 bases of the junction unmatched. CDR3 length: 14 amino acids. The CDR3 nucleotides read TGTGCCAGCAGCGTACAGGGGTCGGGAGAGACCCAGTACTTC. Its translation is CASSVQGSGETQYF.